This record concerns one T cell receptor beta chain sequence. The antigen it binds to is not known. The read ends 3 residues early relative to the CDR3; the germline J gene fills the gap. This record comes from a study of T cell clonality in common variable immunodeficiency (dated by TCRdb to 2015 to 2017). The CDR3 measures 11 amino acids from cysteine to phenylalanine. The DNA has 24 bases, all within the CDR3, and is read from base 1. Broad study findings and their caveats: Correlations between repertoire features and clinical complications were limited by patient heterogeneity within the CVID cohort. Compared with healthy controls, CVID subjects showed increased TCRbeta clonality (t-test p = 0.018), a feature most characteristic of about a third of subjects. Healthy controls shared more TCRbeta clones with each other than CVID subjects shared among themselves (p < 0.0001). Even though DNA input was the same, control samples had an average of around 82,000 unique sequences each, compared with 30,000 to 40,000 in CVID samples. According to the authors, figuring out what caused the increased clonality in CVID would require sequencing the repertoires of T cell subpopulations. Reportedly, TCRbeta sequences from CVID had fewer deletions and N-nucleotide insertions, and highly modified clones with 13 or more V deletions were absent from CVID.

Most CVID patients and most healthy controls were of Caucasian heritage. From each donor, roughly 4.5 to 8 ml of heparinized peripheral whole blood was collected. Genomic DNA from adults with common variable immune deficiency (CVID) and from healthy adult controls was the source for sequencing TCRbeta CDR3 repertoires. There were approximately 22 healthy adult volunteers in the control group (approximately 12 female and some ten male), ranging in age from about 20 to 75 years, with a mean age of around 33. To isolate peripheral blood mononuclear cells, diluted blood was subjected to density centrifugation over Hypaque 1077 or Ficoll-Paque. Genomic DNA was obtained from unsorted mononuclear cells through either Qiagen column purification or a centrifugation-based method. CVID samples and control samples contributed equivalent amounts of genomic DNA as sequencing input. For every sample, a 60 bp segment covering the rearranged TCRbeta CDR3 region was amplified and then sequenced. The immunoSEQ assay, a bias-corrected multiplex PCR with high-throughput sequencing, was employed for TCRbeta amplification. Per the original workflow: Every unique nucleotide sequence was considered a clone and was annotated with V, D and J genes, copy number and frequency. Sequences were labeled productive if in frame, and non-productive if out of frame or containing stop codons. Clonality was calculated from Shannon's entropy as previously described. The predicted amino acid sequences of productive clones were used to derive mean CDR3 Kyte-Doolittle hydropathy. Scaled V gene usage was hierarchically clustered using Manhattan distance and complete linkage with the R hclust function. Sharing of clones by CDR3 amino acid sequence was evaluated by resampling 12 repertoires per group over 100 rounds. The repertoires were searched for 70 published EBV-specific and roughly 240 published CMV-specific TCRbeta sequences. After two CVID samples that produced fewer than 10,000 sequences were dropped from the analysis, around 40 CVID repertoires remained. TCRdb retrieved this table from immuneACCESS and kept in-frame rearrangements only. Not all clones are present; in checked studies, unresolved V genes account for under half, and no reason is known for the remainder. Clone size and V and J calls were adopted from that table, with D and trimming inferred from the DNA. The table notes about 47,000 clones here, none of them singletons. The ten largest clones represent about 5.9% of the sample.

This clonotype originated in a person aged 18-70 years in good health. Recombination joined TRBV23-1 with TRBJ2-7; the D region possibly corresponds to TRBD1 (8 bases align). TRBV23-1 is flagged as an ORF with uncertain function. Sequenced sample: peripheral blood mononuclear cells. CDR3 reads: CSQGGAYEQYF. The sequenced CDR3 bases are TGCTCACAGGGGGGGGCCTACGAG.